One T cell receptor beta chain is described in this entry. Its antigen specificity is not known. Per-nucleotide qualities are absent, and no much larger clonotype sits a single base away. V is pared back by 3 bases and J by 3 bases, with 5 bases lying between the germline termini. Via the germline V gene, CDR1 is MDHEN and CDR2 SYDVKM. The CDR3 measures 12 amino acids from cysteine to phenylalanine. The CDR3 DNA has 36 bases and is translated from base 1. These data belong to a study of cytomegalovirus exposure and HLA in healthy donors (dated by TCRdb to about 2017). A note on the overall study: According to a later analysis, one platform produced both the roughly 120 validation repertoires and the 550 to 800 repertoires of the first cohort. The aim of the study was to test whether cataloging public T cell receptors could identify signatures of past pathogen exposure. Besides the first cohort of roughly 660 subjects, a separate validation cohort made up of over 100 different subjects was used. To predict cytomegalovirus infection status, the study brought together high-throughput TCR immunosequencing, statistical association of individual TCRs with disease status, and machine learning. Study-wide findings and limitations: Most TCR sequences were observed very rarely across donors, whereas some public TCRs were present in many individuals. According to the authors, the approach could potentially be generalized to other disease states and immunological phenotypes. In vitro tests confirmed that a few of the cytomegalovirus-associated TCR beta chains recognize cytomegalovirus antigens. The classifier was reported to diagnose cytomegalovirus status with high specificity and sensitivity in both the original and validation cohorts. All 120 repertoires were used to score co-occurrence in the validation cohort in a later analysis, because that analysis had no HLA typing for the cohort. Of the cluster scores, approximately 94% were above 0 in a later analysis, which found that TCRs clustered in the first cohort also tended to co-occur in the approximately 110 validation repertoires. The study listed 150 to 200 TCR beta chains as associated with cytomegalovirus.

Donors formed part of the validation cohort, which comprised over a hundred subjects and was distinct from the first cohort of 550 to 850 subjects. Receptor amplification or capture employed the immunoSEQ multiplex PCR assay. The published analysis was carried out like this. To diagnose cytomegalovirus status from the catalog of TCR beta chain sequences, a statistical classification framework was built. TCRdb obtained this table from immuneACCESS and retained in-frame rearrangements with V and J assigned. These tables miss some clones; where compared with another copy, unresolved V genes account for less than half of the shortfall, and the remainder is unexplained. The V and J calls and clone size were taken over from that table, and D and trimming were inferred from the DNA. Counted in this sample were just over 65,000 clones; around 97% of them appeared once. The top ten clonotypes cover about 1.5% of the sample.

Sequencing input: PBMCs. The receptor was isolated from a woman younger than 30 in good health and CMV-seropositive. The V and J segments used are TRBV28 and TRBJ1-1, with the D gene uncertain. The nucleotide sequence is TGTGCCAGCAGTTTGTCTTACACTGAAGCTTTCTTT. Its translation is CASSLSYTEAFF.